A selection of T cell receptor beta chains follows, all from one sample in a study of blood T cell repertoires in COVID-19. The method was immunoSEQ multiplex PCR; TCRdb's version includes in-frame clones alone and lacks a portion of them. The profile covers 200,000 to 250,000 clones, with 80% appearing a single time and 13% taken by the ten largest. The sample comprised peripheral blood. The origin of the receptors is a human donor in a cohort sampled during active COVID-19. Both conserved end residues are trimmed from each CDR3. Each record gives: V gene, J gene, clone size, CDR3 protein. Clone sizes are given selectively: once, few, many, or a class where the clone is expanded.

V: TRBV15; J: TRBJ1-5; size: .; CDR3: ATSRDSPGASNQPQH
V: TRBV28; J: TRBJ1-1; size: .; CDR3: ASSLGGLGGTEAF
V: TRBV9; J: TRBJ2-3; size: .; CDR3: ASSVSDRDTQY
V: TRBV29-1; J: TRBJ1-1; size: few; CDR3: SVNVLGTGFSAEAF
V: TRBV7-2; J: TRBJ2-1; size: .; CDR3: ASSLAGPSYNEQF
V: TRBV4-1; J: TRBJ1-2; size: once; CDR3: ASSQGEEYGYT
V: TRBV28; J: TRBJ2-3; size: .; CDR3: AGGGGGTDTQY
V: TRBV5-1; J: TRBJ2-5; size: .; CDR3: ASSVGASVGETQY
V: TRBV4-2; J: TRBJ2-6; size: .; CDR3: ASSYQGGTGANVLT
V: TRBV28; J: TRBJ2-3; size: few; CDR3: ATYGSGGIDTQY
V: TRBV7-2; J: TRBJ2-3; size: few; CDR3: ASSDRDRVTDTQY
V: TRBV18; J: TRBJ1-4; size: few; CDR3: ASSATDSNEKLF
V: TRBV5-1; J: TRBJ2-2; size: .; CDR3: ASSLYRPSSEELF
V: TRBV7-2; J: TRBJ1-2; size: .; CDR3: ASSLISEGRLSGYT
V: TRBV7-9; J: TRBJ2-7; size: .; CDR3: ASSSGQDRSYEQY
V: TRBV4-1; J: TRBJ2-3; size: .; CDR3: ASSDPTGLTDTQY